These T cell receptor beta chains were read from a single sample in a study of blood T cell repertoires in COVID-19. The protocol was immunoSEQ multiplex PCR, while the TCRdb copy is restricted to in-frame clones and leaves out a portion. The data show roughly 97,000 clones, 76% seen once. Specimen: peripheral blood. These receptors originate from a man between 65 and 85 years old with acute or convalescent COVID-19. Each CDR3 is given without its conserved first and last residue.

j_call v_call cdr3_aa
TRBJ2-1 TRBV27 ASRGLAGLSYNEQF
TRBJ2-5 TRBV3-1/TRBV3-2 ATQGQGETQY
TRBJ2-7 TRBV5-1 ASSPDRVGSYEQY
TRBJ2-2 TRBV4-1 ASSQTSPGELF
TRBJ1-1 TRBV12-3/TRBV12-4 ASSRQGNTEAF
TRBJ2-1 TRBV9 ASSVSASPSYNEQF
TRBJ1-2 TRBV2 ASRLTGEKRDGYT
TRBJ1-1 TRBV6-5 ASTGQGTEAF
TRBJ2-7 TRBV9 ASSVGGATYEQY
TRBJ2-7 TRBV15 ATSLTGSYEQY
TRBJ1-5 TRBV19 ASSWDRGPNQPQH